This TCR beta chain was identified in a study of blood T cell repertoires in COVID-19. About the research overall: Some COVID-19 samples were acute and others convalescent; all came from the United States, Italy and Spain. T cells, B-cell-depleted T cells, or PBMCs provided the cDNA or gDNA that served as material.

This clone was counted only a few times. The Seattle patients joined while their infection was active and were tracked longitudinally afterward. V trimming: 4 bases; J trimming: 2 bases; junction bases outside the gene matches: 12. Germline assignment: CDR1 LGHNA and CDR2 YNFKEQ. This CDR3 has 18 amino acids. Clones were sequenced by immunoSEQ multiplex PCR, and TCRdb holds only the in-frame ones, with some missing. Among about 230,000 clones, roughly 85% were seen once, and the ten largest hold roughly 5.3%. The sequence came from a middle-aged man with COVID-19, enrolled during active disease. Sequencing was carried out using peripheral blood. The rearrangement joins TRBV4-2 to TRBJ2-5; 11 nucleotides agree with TRBD2. The CDR3 sequence: CASSPGLAGGRAQETQYF. CDR3 DNA sequence: TGTGCCAGCAGCCCCGGACTAGCGGGCGGGAGGGCTCAAGAGACCCAGTACTTC.